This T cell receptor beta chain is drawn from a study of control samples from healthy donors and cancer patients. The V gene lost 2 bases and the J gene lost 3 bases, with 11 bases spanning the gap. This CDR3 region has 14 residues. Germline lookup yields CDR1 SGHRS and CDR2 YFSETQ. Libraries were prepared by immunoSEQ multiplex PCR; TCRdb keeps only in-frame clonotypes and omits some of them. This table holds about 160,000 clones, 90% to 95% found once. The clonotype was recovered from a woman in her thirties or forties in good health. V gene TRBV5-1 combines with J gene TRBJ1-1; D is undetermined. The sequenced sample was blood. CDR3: CASSLTRSYTEAFF. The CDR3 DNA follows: TGCGCCAGCAGCTTAACCAGGAGCTACACTGAAGCTTTCTTT.